Following are 32 T cell receptor beta chains from one sample sequenced in a study of CD8+CD57+ T cells in acquired aplastic anemia (dated by TCRdb to 2017 to 2018). These reads were obtained on an Illumina HiSeq 2000. Profiling of TCR beta VDJ combinations and CDR3 sequences used genomic DNA as the template. In-frame beta chains were kept once TCRdb had trimmed the public reads at Q25 with fastp and called clones with MiXCR. A single entry per CDR3 protein holds the most common genes and DNA from its merged rows. The sample has fewer than 300,000 distinct CDR3 sequences on record, approximately 82% of them singletons. Approximately 42% of the sample goes to the ten largest clones. Flow cytometry had shown CD8+CD57+ cell expansion in the patients selected for sequencing. Sequencing was performed on sorted CD4+, CD8+, or CD8+CD57+ T cells (not recorded which) from PBMCs. Receptor source: a human donor with aplastic anemia.

In this sample, this clonotype turned up a few times. Relative to the germline gene, one junction end is altered; a read error may explain this. The chain links TRBV19 to TRBJ2-2; D possibly corresponds to TRBD2 (6 bases). In germline, CDR1 is LNHDA, CDR2 SQIVND (reference sequence). The CDR3 loop spans 15 amino acids. CDR3 protein: CASSPREVNTGELFF. The CDR3 region has the DNA TGTGCCAGTAGTCCCAGGGAGGTCAACACCGGGGAGCTGTTCTTT. The full variable domain, with the rest looked up from reference TRBV19 and TRBJ2-2, is DGGITQSPKYLFRKEGQNVTLSCEQNLNHDAMYWYRQDPGQGLRLIYYSQIVNDFQKGDIAEGYSVSREKKESFPLTVTSAQKNPTAFYLCASSPREVNTGELFFGEGSRLTVL.

This chain joins TRBV11-2 and TRBJ2-1; 9 bases map to TRBD2. The length of the CDR3 is 16 residues. CDR1 is SGHAT, CDR2 FQNNGV, per germline. Germline trimming cut 8 bases from V and 8 bases from J; bases unmatched to any gene: 16. CDR3 in DNA: TGTGCCAGCGCCGGGACTAGCTTCGGGGGGAGCGATGAGCAGTTCTTC. Residues: CASAGTSFGGSDEQFF.

Turning to this clonotype: One end of the junction does not line up with germline, which may come from a read error. This chain links TRBV7-9 with TRBJ1-5, with a tentative D call TRBD1 (5 bases). The CDR3 is 14 residues long. Germline CDR1 is SEHNR and CDR2 is FQNEAQ (reference sequence). The CDR3 is CASARTRGGRTEQF. Written as DNA, the CDR3 is TGTGCCAGCGCTAGGACTAGGGGCGGTCGGACCGAGCAGTTT.

The chain carries TRBV7-3 and TRBJ1-1; 7 positions match TRBD1. Germline V gene lookup returns CDR1 SGHTA and CDR2 FQGTGA. Germline trimming cut 2 bases from V and 14 bases from J; bases unmatched to any gene: 14. This CDR3 spans 14 amino acids. CDR3 protein: CASSLGGQKHGSFF. The CDR3 bases are TGTGCCAGCAGCTTAGGGGGACAGAAACACGGAAGCTTCTTT.

Remarks on this clonotype: Given the absence of the conserved phenylalanine or tryptophan at the CDR3 end, a read error is likely. The DNA is omitted, as the CDR3 cannot be located on it reliably, and the CDR3 follows TCRdb's listing. The chain carries TRBV7-9 and TRBJ2-3; the table's TRBD1 call for D was not verified on the DNA. Germline lookup yields CDR1 SEHNR and CDR2 FQNEAQ (reference sequence). The CDR3 is 13 amino acids in total, end residues counted. CDR3 residues: CASSDGGGADYYY.

In regard to this clonotype: No conserved phenylalanine or tryptophan is present at the end of the CDR3, so a read error is the likely explanation. Because the CDR3's place on the DNA is in doubt, the DNA is left out and the CDR3 is given as listed by TCRdb. This chain uses TRBV2 with TRBJ2-6; TRBD1 was called by the table and not checked on the DNA. Germline V gene lookup returns CDR1 SNHLY and CDR2 FYNNEI. The CDR3 sequence runs 16 residues, both termini included. The CDR3: CASRVGGTYTPNFLTG.

This clonotype was counted only a few times. Germline and junction disagree at one end, which may indicate a read error. The rearrangement links TRBV6-2 or TRBV6-3 to TRBJ1-3, with D unresolved. The CDR3 extends over 15 amino acids. Germline V CDR1 and CDR2: MNHEY, SVGEGT. CDR3 in amino acids: CASSYAGSSGNTICF. The CDR3 DNA follows: TGTGCCAGCAGTTACGCGGGGAGCTCTGGAAACACCATATGTTTT.

As concerns this clonotype: Germline is not matched at one junction end, which may reflect a read error. The chain is built from TRBV2 and TRBJ2-3; D gene unclear. Germline CDR1 reads SNHLY; CDR2 reads FYNNEI. The CDR3 is 13 amino acids. CDR3 sequence reads: CASGFGGTDTPDF. CDR3 nucleotide sequence: TGTGCCAGCGGCTTCGGTGGCACAGATACGCCTGATTTT.

V is TRBV24-1 and J is TRBJ2-7; D is possibly TRBD1 (6 bases). Trimming stripped 4 bases from V and 6 bases from J, with 24 bases between. This CDR3 comprises 17 residues. Per germline, CDR1 KGHDR and CDR2 SFDVKD. The CDR3: CATSDPSRQANLAEQYV. In DNA form, the CDR3 reads TGTGCCACCAGTGACCCAAGCCGACAGGCGAACCTGGCCGAGCAGTACGTC.

The rearrangement joins TRBV7-9 to TRBJ2-3; D unclear. Germline lookup yields CDR1 SEHNR and CDR2 FQNEAQ (reference sequence). CDR3 size: 15 residues. V was clipped by 5 bases and J by 15 bases, with 27 bases between them. For the CDR3, the DNA is TGTGCCAGCAGCGCCTCAGAAACGGAGACATATACGCCATATTTT. Amino acids: CASSASETETYTPYF.

This clonotype was detected only once. This chain links TRBV6-5 with TRBJ2-1; D uncertain. With 6 bases removed from V and 7 bases from J, the gap between germline ends came to 19 bases. Germline V gives CDR1 MNHEY, CDR2 SVGAGI. The CDR3 contains 15 residues. The CDR3 loop is CASSQDRSSKNEQFF. In nucleotides, the CDR3 is TGTGCCAGCAGCCAAGATAGGTCTAGTAAGAATGAGCAGTTCTTC.

This clonotype has just one count. The chain carries TRBV7-6 and TRBJ2-7, with D possibly TRBD2 on 6 matching bases. The V gene lost 8 bases and the J gene lost 11 bases, with 16 bases spanning the gap. This CDR3 comprises 11 residues. Germline CDR1 is SGHVS and CDR2 is FNYEAQ. This CDR3 is CASYGGTVEYV. The CDR3 nucleotides read TGTGCCAGCTATGGGGGGACGGTCGAGTACGTC.

The chain is built from TRBV7-9 and TRBJ2-1; D is possibly TRBD2 (7 bases). The V end lost 5 bases, the J end lost 16 bases, and 27 bases lay between the germline ends. CDR3 length: 15 residues. CDR1 is SEHNR, CDR2 FQNEAQ, per germline (reference sequence). The CDR3 nucleotides are TGTGCCAGCAGCCTACAAGGGGGGGCCCGGGACGAGTATTTCTTC. Translation gives CASSLQGGARDEYFF.

This chain links TRBV9 with TRBJ2-7; 7 bases match TRBD1. With 1 base clipped from V and 2 bases from J, the junction kept 15 bases outside the gene matches. Germline CDR1 is SGDLS and CDR2 is YYNGEE. The CDR3 extends over 18 amino acids. CDR3 protein: CASSVQGQSTATPYEQYV. CDR3 bases: TGTGCCAGCAGCGTACAGGGACAGAGCACAGCTACGCCCTACGAGCAGTACGTC.

The chain is built from TRBV5-5 and TRBJ2-5; D not certain. The CDR3 length is 14 residues. Germline V lookup: CDR1 SGHKS, CDR2 YYEKEE (reference sequence). Trimming removed 4 bases at V and 2 bases at J, with 12 bases between. This CDR3 reads CASSTVQEQETQYF. The CDR3 DNA reads as TGTGCCAGCAGCACCGTCCAAGAGCAAGAGACCCAGTACTTC.

This clonotype came up once. A read error may produce the germline difference seen at one junction end. The chain couples TRBV7-7 to TRBJ2-3, with a tentative D call TRBD1 (5 bases). The CDR3 contains 14 residues. Looked up from germline, CDR1 is SSHAT and CDR2 is FNYEAQ (reference sequence). CDR3 in amino acids: CASSFPPRVRTSSF. CDR3 DNA: TGTGCTAGCAGCTTCCCCCCCAGGGTTCGTACGAGCAGTTTT.

As concerns this clonotype: Because the CDR3's place on the DNA is in doubt, the DNA is left out and the CDR3 is given as listed by TCRdb. The chain recombines TRBV9 with TRBJ2-5; the DNA was not used to check the table's D call, TRBD2. Germline CDR1 reads SGDLS; CDR2 reads YYNGEE. The CDR3 is 13 residues long, ends included. The CDR3 sequence is CASSSVAQGTEQF.

This clonotype was detected a few times. The chain carries TRBV5-6 and TRBJ2-3; D possibly matches TRBD1 or TRBD2 (5 bases each). The V and J ends lost 4 bases and 1 base respectively, with 13 bases between them. The germline V gene has CDR1 SGHDT and CDR2 YYEEEE. The CDR3 spans 15 residues. In nucleotides, the CDR3 is TGTGCCAGCAGCCTCCGGGACGGGGGCACAGATACGCAGTATTTT. It is translated as CASSLRDGGTDTQYF.

Of note for this clonotype: Its ends do not fully match the called genes, so a read error is possible. CDR3 region: CASSLEGFGGEQYF. As DNA, the CDR3 is TGTGCCAGCAGCCTAGAGGGCTTTGGGGGAGAGCAGTACTTC. The chain uses TRBV11-3 and TRBJ2-7; D could derive from TRBD1 or TRBD2 (5 bases each). The length of the CDR3 is 14 residues. Per the germline V gene, CDR1 is SGHNT and CDR2 is YENEEA.

This chain uses TRBV7-2 with TRBJ1-2; possible D gene TRBD1, 6 bases. Per the germline V gene, CDR1 is SGHTA and CDR2 is FQGNSA. This CDR3 is 16 amino acids long. The V end was cut by 1 base, the J end by 11 bases, with 23 bases between. CDR3 DNA: TGTGCCAGCAGCTTAGGGGGGGCCGAGCAGGACGTCGGGTACACCTTC. Translated: CASSLGGAEQDVGYTF.

This chain connects TRBV7-3 to TRBJ2-1; tentative D call: TRBD1 (6 bases). V lost 5 bases and J lost 7, with 18 bases in between. This CDR3 contains 15 residues. Looked up from germline, CDR1 is SGHTA and CDR2 is FQGTGA. The DNA of the CDR3 is TGTGCCAGCAGCGGGGGCCTTGTGAAAGGGAATGAGCAGTTCTTC. Encoded protein: CASSGGLVKGNEQFF. Using reference TRBV7-3 and TRBJ2-1 for the parts outside the CDR3, the full variable domain is GAGVSQTPSNKVTEKGKYVELRCDPISGHTALYWYRQSLGQGPEFLIYFQGTGAADDSGLPNDRFFAVRPEGSVSTLKIQRTERGDSAVYLCASSGGLVKGNEQFFGPGTRLTVL.

The chain combines TRBV9 with TRBJ2-5; D unresolved. The CDR3 is 14 amino acids. The V and J ends lost 10 bases and 14 bases respectively, with 30 bases between them. CDR1 SGDLS and CDR2 YYNGEE come from the germline V gene. The CDR3 DNA reads TGTGCCTACGGCGTAGCTGCGTACACGCAGTCCCTTTACTTC. Its protein is CAYGVAAYTQSLYF.

The chain couples TRBV7-9 to TRBJ1-1; unclear D gene. The CDR3 totals 15 residues. CDR1 and CDR2 (germline): SEHNR, FQNEAQ (reference sequence). V was pared by 1 base and J by 1 base, with 10 bases between. In DNA, the CDR3 is TGTGCCAGCAGCTTAGATCGTACATGGAACACTGAAGCTTTCTTT. Translated, it gives CASSLDRTWNTEAFF.

About this clonotype: The conserved phenylalanine or tryptophan normally closing the CDR3 is absent here, so this likely arose from a read error. It is unclear where the CDR3 begins or ends on the DNA, so no DNA is shown, and the CDR3 is as TCRdb lists it. The chain has TRBV2 and TRBJ1-1; TRBD1, the table's D call, was not compared with the DNA. CDR1 and CDR2 (germline): SNHLY, FYNNEI. Termini included, the CDR3 measures 15 amino acids. This CDR3 is CASGFGGTDTPEFGP.

Concerning this clonotype: This CDR3 fails to terminate in the conserved phenylalanine or tryptophan, so it likely reflects a read error. Because the CDR3's place on the DNA is in doubt, the DNA is left out and the CDR3 is given as listed by TCRdb. The chain recombines TRBV2 with TRBJ2-5; the table's D call TRBD1 went unverified against the DNA. The germline CDR1 and CDR2 sequences are SNHLY and FYNNEI. The CDR3 comprises 15 residues, both ends counted. CDR3 sequence: CASGDGGTDTQYLCS.

A note on this clonotype: Given the absence of the conserved phenylalanine or tryptophan at the CDR3 end, a read error is likely. It is unclear where the CDR3 begins or ends on the DNA, so no DNA is shown, and the CDR3 is as TCRdb lists it. The chain is built from TRBV9 and TRBJ1-2. Including both end residues, the CDR3 is 12 amino acids long. Germline values: CDR1 SGDLS, CDR2 YYNGEE. CDR3 loop: CASSAGGHGSDL.

The chain uses TRBV9 and TRBJ2-1; D is uncertain. The J call is doubtful: the DNA matches TRBJ2-4 better. Germline V gene lookup returns CDR1 SGDLS and CDR2 YYNGEE. This CDR3 is built from 12 residues. The CDR3: CASGDAQNIQYF. The CDR3 nucleotides are TGTGCCAGCGGAGACGCTCAGAATATTCAGTACTTC.

V usage is TRBV7-9 and J usage is TRBJ2-1; TRBD1 agrees at 11 bases. Germline loops: CDR1 SEHNR, CDR2 FQNEAQ (reference sequence). J was trimmed by 4 bases and V by 3 bases; bases with no gene match: 5. This CDR3 is built from 16 residues. This CDR3 reads CASSLGQGDGYNEQFF. The CDR3 DNA reads TGTGCCAGCAGCTTGGGACAGGGGGACGGATACAATGAGCAGTTCTTC.

The chain combines TRBV7-6 with TRBJ2-3, with D perhaps given as TRBD1 or TRBD2 (6 bases each). Trimming pared 8 bases from V and 14 bases from J, leaving 23 bases between. This CDR3 contains 13 residues. Per the germline V gene, CDR1 is SGHVS and CDR2 is FNYEAQ. The CDR3 DNA sequence: TGTGCCAGCGGTTACGGGGGCACAGATACGTTGTATTTT. Encoded protein: CASGYGGTDTLYF.

This clonotype has a single count. One junction end disagrees with the germline gene, perhaps due to a read error. The chain joins TRBV7-9 to TRBJ1-1; D remains ambiguous. The CDR3 has 11 residues. Germline CDR1 reads SEHNR; CDR2 reads FQNEAQ (reference sequence). The CDR3 DNA follows: TGTGCCAGCAGCTTTCACAGAAGAGCTTTCTTC. This encodes CASSFHRRAFF.

The V call is TRBV6-5, the J call TRBJ2-7, with D maybe TRBD2 (6 bases). Germline CDR1 and CDR2: MNHEY and SVGAGI. V shed 6 bases and J shed 3 bases, with 15 bases lying between them. The CDR3 covers 14 residues. The CDR3 bases are TGTGCCAGCAGGTCCACGAGGGAGGACTACGAGCAGTACTTC. This sequence encodes CASRSTREDYEQYF.

This rearrangement joins TRBV11-3 to TRBJ2-3; maybe TRBD2 (5 bases). Germline-derived CDR1 and CDR2 are SGHNT and YENEEA. Trimming shortened V by 0 bases and J by 1 base, and 11 bases separated the two germline ends. This CDR3 comprises 16 residues. The CDR3 DNA follows: TGTGCCAGCAGCTTAGATAGGAAGGGAGGCACAGATACGCAGTATTTT. Translating gives CASSLDRKGGTDTQYF.